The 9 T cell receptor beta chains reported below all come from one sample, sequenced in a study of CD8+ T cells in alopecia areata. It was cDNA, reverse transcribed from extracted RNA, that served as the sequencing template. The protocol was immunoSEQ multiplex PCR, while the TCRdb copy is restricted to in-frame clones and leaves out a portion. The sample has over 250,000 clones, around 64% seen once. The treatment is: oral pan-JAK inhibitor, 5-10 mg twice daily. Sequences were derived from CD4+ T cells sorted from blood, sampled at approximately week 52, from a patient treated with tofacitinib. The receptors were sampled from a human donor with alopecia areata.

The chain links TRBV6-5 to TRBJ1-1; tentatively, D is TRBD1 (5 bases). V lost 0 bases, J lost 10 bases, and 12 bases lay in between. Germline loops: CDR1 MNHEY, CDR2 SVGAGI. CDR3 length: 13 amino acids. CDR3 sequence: CASSYSGTKGAFF. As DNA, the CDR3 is TGTGCCAGCAGTTACTCCGGGACGAAGGGAGCTTTCTTT.

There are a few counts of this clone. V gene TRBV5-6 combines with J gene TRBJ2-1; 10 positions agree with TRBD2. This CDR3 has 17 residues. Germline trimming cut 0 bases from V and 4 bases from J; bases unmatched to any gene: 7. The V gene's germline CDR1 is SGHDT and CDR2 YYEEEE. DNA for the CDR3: TGTGCCAGCAGCTTGGGTTGGCTAGCGGGGGATTACAATGAGCAGTTCTTC. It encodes CASSLGWLAGDYNEQFF.

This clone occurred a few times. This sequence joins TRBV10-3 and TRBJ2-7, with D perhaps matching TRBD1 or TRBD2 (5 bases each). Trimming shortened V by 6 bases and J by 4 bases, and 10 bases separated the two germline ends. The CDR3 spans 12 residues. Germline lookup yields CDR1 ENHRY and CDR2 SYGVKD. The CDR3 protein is CAISPRGYEQYF. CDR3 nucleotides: TGTGCCATCAGCCCGAGGGGTTACGAGCAGTACTTC.

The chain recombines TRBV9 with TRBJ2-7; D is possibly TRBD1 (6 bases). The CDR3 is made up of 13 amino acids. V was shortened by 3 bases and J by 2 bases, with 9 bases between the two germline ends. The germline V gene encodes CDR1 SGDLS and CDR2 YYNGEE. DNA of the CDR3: TGTGCCAGCAGCGCCGGACAGACCTACGAGCAGTACTTC. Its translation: CASSAGQTYEQYF.

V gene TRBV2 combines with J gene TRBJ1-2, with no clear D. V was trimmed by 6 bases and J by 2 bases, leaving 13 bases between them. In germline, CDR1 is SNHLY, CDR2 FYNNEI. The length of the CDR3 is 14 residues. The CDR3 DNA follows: TGTGCCAGCAGCCTAACGGACGGGAACTATGGCTACACCTTC. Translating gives CASSLTDGNYGYTF.

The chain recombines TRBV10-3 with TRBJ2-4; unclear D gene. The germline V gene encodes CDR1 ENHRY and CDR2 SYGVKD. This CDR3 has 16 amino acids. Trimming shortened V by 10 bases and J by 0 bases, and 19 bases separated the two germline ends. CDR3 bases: TGTGCCACCCAACACAGCAGAACGCTAGCCAAAAACATTCAGTACTTC. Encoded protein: CATQHSRTLAKNIQYF.

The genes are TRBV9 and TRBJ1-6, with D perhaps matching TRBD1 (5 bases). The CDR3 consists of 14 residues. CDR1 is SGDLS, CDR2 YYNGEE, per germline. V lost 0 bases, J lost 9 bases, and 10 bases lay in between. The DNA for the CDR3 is TGTGCCAGCAGCGTAGGTCTTGGGGGTTCACCCCTCCACTTT. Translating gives CASSVGLGGSPLHF.

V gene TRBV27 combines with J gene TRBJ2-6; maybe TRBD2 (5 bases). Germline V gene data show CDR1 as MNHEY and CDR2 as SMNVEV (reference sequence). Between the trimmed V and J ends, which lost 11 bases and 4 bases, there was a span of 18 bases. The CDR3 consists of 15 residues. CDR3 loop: CASTYGGYGANVLTF. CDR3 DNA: TGTGCCTCGACTTATGGAGGTTACGGGGCCAACGTCCTGACTTTC. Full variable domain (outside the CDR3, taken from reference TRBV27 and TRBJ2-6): EAQVTQNPRYLITVTGKKLTVTCSQNMNHEYMSWYRQDPGLGLRQIYYSMNVEVTDKGDVPEGYKVSRKEKRNFPLILESPSPNQTSLYFCASTYGGYGANVLTFGAGSRLTVL.

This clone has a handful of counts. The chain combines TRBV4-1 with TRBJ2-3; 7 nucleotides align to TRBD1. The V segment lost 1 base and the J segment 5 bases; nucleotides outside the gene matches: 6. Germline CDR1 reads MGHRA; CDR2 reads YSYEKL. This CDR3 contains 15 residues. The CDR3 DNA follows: TGCGCCAGCAGCCAAGTCGAGGGGGCGGGAGATACGCAGTATTTT. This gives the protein CASSQVEGAGDTQYF.